These 26 T cell receptor beta chains were all obtained from the same sample, sequenced in a study of shared clonotypes between healthy human individuals. The table came from immunoSEQ multiplex PCR; TCRdb's copy has only in-frame clones and leaves some out. The sample contains about 2.1 million clones, 85% to 95% of which appear only once. Positively selected for CCR7, the CD45RO-negative cells used as naive CD8 cells excluded terminally differentiated effector memory CD45RA+ cells. What was sequenced was naive CD8+ T cells from PBMCs. These receptors came from a man aged 18 to 30 in good health. Some clones in this sample may be carry-over from other donors' samples.

This rearrangement joins TRBV27 to TRBJ2-2; D is perhaps TRBD2 (5 bases). Trimming cost V 6 bases and J 7 bases, with 24 bases left between them. Looked up from germline, CDR1 is MNHEY and CDR2 is SMNVEV (reference sequence). The length of the CDR3 is 17 residues. The CDR3 loop is CASSYTPGRAGNGELFF. The CDR3 nucleotides are TGTGCCAGCAGCTATACACCCGGGCGGGCGGGTAACGGGGAGCTGTTTTTT.

The V and J genes are TRBV27 and TRBJ1-1; D perhaps matches TRBD1 (6 bases). The germline V and J ends were trimmed by 3 bases and 6 bases, with 8 bases remaining between them. The germline V gene encodes CDR1 MNHEY and CDR2 SMNVEV (reference sequence). The CDR3 is 12 amino acids. The CDR3 DNA reads TGTGCCAGCAGTTTTGGACAGTCTGAAGCTTTCTTT. Translated, it gives CASSFGQSEAFF.

The CDR3, as DNA: TGTGCCAGCAGCTCGGGACTAGCGGGAGTCGGTGAGCAGTTCTTC. Translated: CASSSGLAGVGEQFF. The V call is TRBV11-2, the J call TRBJ2-1; TRBD2 aligns across 14 bases. The V gene's germline CDR1 is SGHAT and CDR2 FQNNGV. The CDR3 sequence is 15 residues long. The ends lost 4 bases at V and 9 bases at J; junction bases unmatched: 5.

CDR3 nucleotide sequence: TGTGCCAGCAGCCCCGGGACAGGGAGGGAGAACACTGAAGCTTTCTTT. It translates to CASSPGTGRENTEAFF. The chain has TRBV28 and TRBJ1-1; 9 positions agree with TRBD1. This CDR3 spans 16 amino acids. Unmatched junction bases numbered 9, after V lost 6 bases and J lost 1 base. Germline CDR1 reads MDHEN; CDR2 reads SYDVKM.

This chain connects TRBV21-1 to TRBJ2-7; the DNA was not compared with TRBD2, the D call given in the table. TRBV21-1 is classified as a pseudogene. CDR3 size: 15 residues. This CDR3 is CASSKEPSGSRAGYF. The DNA for the CDR3 is TGTGCCAGCAGCAAAGAACCTAGCGGGTCTCGAGCGGGGTACTTC.

The chain is built from TRBV5-8 and TRBJ1-5; unclear D gene. Trimming took 0 bases from V and 2 from J, leaving 6 bases between them. CDR3 size: 14 residues. Germline V lookup: CDR1 SGHTS, CDR2 YDEGEE. The CDR3 nucleotides are TGTGCCAGCAGCTTGGAAAGGGGCAATCAGCCCCAGCATTTT. Protein sequence: CASSLERGNQPQHF.

V gene TRBV5-5 combines with J gene TRBJ2-7; TRBD1 matches at 12 bases. The junction had 7 bases not matched to a gene; V was cut back by 1 base and J by 5 bases. Looked up from germline, CDR1 is SGHKS and CDR2 is YYEKEE (reference sequence). This CDR3 has 16 amino acids. The DNA of the CDR3 is TGTGCCAGCAGCTTGTTCGGGACAGGGGGCATGAACGAGCAGTACTTC. Protein product: CASSLFGTGGMNEQYF.

This rearrangement joins TRBV6-1 to TRBJ1-3; weak D call: TRBD1 (5 bases). Trimming took 6 bases from V and 2 from J, leaving 11 bases between them. Germline V gives CDR1 MNHNS, CDR2 SASEGT. CDR3 length: 14 residues. CDR3 residues: CASSWDRPGNTIYF. The CDR3 bases are TGTGCCAGCAGCTGGGACCGCCCTGGAAACACCATATATTTT.

J is TRBJ2-7 and V is TRBV4-1; 10 bases map to TRBD1. The CDR3 contains 14 residues. Germline values: CDR1 MGHRA, CDR2 YSYEKL. V shed 2 bases and J 7 bases; nucleotides not matched to a gene: 5. CDR3 in amino acids: CASSQTGQGWEQYF. The CDR3 coding sequence is TGCGCCAGCAGCCAAACGGGACAGGGGTGGGAGCAGTACTTC.

The chain uses TRBV28 and TRBJ2-7; 9 bases are a match to TRBD2. Germline CDR1 MDHEN, CDR2 SYDVKM. The CDR3 runs to 15 residues. After removal of 3 bases from V and 3 bases from J, the junction contained 6 bases not matched to a gene. CDR3 DNA sequence: TGTGCCAGCAGTTTGGCTAGCGGGACCCTCTACGAGCAGTACTTC. Translating it yields CASSLASGTLYEQYF.

The chain carries TRBV5-1 and TRBJ2-7; TRBD2 aligns across 8 bases. CDR3 length equals 16 residues. After removal of 1 base from V and 3 bases from J, the junction contained 9 bases not matched to a gene. The germline V gene has CDR1 SGHRS and CDR2 YFSETQ. The CDR3 spells CASSLTTAGENYEQYF. In DNA, the CDR3 is TGCGCCAGCAGCTTGACGACAGCGGGAGAGAACTACGAGCAGTACTTC.

The chain employs TRBV7-9 and TRBJ2-2; 7 bases fit TRBD2. Germline values: CDR1 SEHNR, CDR2 FQNEAQ (reference sequence). CDR3 length equals 13 residues. After removal of 5 bases from V and 6 bases from J, the junction contained 3 bases not matched to a gene. This CDR3 is CASSQAGPGELFF. The CDR3 DNA reads TGTGCCAGCAGCCAAGCGGGGCCCGGGGAGCTGTTTTTT.

Turning to this clone: Distinct nucleotide sequences in the sample also encode this CDR3. The chain is built from TRBV19 and TRBJ1-1; D is unresolved. The CDR3 runs 13 residues. Germline V gene lookup returns CDR1 LNHDA and CDR2 SQIVND (reference sequence). V lost 2 bases to trimming and J lost 0 bases, with 4 bases between them. CDR3 sequence: CASSISVNTEAFF. The CDR3 region has the DNA TGTGCCAGTAGTATATCTGTGAACACTGAAGCTTTCTTT.

This clone was detected only a few times. The chain joins TRBV14 to TRBJ2-1, with D unclear. This CDR3 comprises 13 residues. V shed 2 bases and J shed 5 bases, with 7 bases lying between them. Per germline, CDR1 SGHDN and CDR2 FVKESK. The CDR3: CASSQWVDNEQFF. The DNA of the CDR3 is TGTGCCAGCAGCCAATGGGTGGACAATGAGCAGTTCTTC.

V gene TRBV28 combines with J gene TRBJ1-2; D may be TRBD1 (6 bases). V gave up 3 bases and J gave up 6 bases, with 14 bases separating them. The CDR3 has 14 residues. The germline gives CDR1 MDHEN, CDR2 SYDVKM. The CDR3 loop reads CASSFSRRGNGYTF. CDR3 nucleotide sequence: TGTGCCAGCAGTTTCTCTCGCAGGGGCAATGGCTACACCTTC.

V usage is TRBV10-3 and J usage is TRBJ1-6; D uncertain. Per the germline V gene, CDR1 is ENHRY and CDR2 is SYGVKD. V lost 2 bases to trimming and J lost 8 bases, with 10 bases between them. This CDR3 is 14 amino acids long. CDR3 sequence reads: CAISEVQLDSPLHF. CDR3 DNA: TGTGCCATCAGTGAGGTTCAGCTAGATTCACCCCTCCACTTT.

The chain is built from TRBV5-1 and TRBJ2-7; D unclear. With 1 base removed from V and 3 bases from J, the gap between germline ends came to 8 bases. Germline CDR1 and CDR2: SGHRS and YFSETQ. The CDR3 covers 13 residues. CDR3 residues: CASSLRSFYEQYF. CDR3 bases: TGCGCCAGCAGCTTGAGGTCGTTCTACGAGCAGTACTTC.

This chain connects TRBV4-3 to TRBJ2-6, with D possibly TRBD1 on 5 matching bases. Deletions cut 4 bases from V and 0 bases from J, with 19 bases between. The CDR3 runs 19 residues. Germline V CDR1 and CDR2: LGHNA, YSLEER. DNA of the CDR3: TGCGCCAGCAGCCCTAAAGGCCTGCAGGGCTTCTCTGGGGCCAACGTCCTGACTTTC. It codes for CASSPKGLQGFSGANVLTF.

The chain joins TRBV28 to TRBJ2-7, with TRBD1 identical over 7 bases. CDR1 MDHEN and CDR2 SYDVKM come from the germline V gene. There are 15 residues in the CDR3. Trimming took 3 bases from V and 3 from J; bases not matched to a gene: 8. This chain's CDR3 is CASSFPGTVFYEQYF. The DNA for the CDR3 is TGTGCCAGCAGTTTTCCCGGGACAGTTTTCTACGAGCAGTACTTC.

The CDR3 spells CATGSWGANYGYTF. CDR3 DNA sequence: TGTGCAACAGGGAGCTGGGGAGCTAACTATGGCTACACCTTC. V gene TRBV28 combines with J gene TRBJ1-2; weak D call: TRBD1 (6 bases). The CDR3 extends over 14 amino acids. CDR1 MDHEN and CDR2 SYDVKM come from the germline V gene.

The gene calls are TRBV7-2 and TRBJ1-4; D not certain. The CDR3 is made up of 16 amino acids. V was cut by 5 bases and J by 0 bases, with 13 bases left in between. Germline V gene data show CDR1 as SGHTA and CDR2 as FQGNSA. CDR3 protein: CASSRPGSATNEKLFF. CDR3 sequence (DNA): TGTGCCAGCAGCAGGCCGGGAAGTGCAACTAATGAAAAACTGTTTTTT.

This chain connects TRBV6-5 to TRBJ2-7; TRBD2 aligns across 11 bases. V dropped 2 bases and J dropped 3; count of bases not matched to a gene: 3. CDR1 is MNHEY, CDR2 SVGAGI, per germline. The CDR3 runs to 15 residues. The CDR3: CASSYRTSGRYEQYF. In DNA form, the CDR3 reads TGTGCCAGCAGTTACCGGACTAGCGGGCGCTACGAGCAGTACTTC.

The chain uses TRBV6-4 and TRBJ2-2, with 7 bases that match TRBD2. CDR1 is MRHNA, CDR2 SNTAGT, per germline. The ends lost 3 bases at V and 4 bases at J; junction bases unmatched: 2. This CDR3 comprises 14 residues. CDR3 bases: TGTGCCAGCAGTGAAAGACTAGCCACCGGGGAGCTGTTTTTT. Residues: CASSERLATGELFF.

The V call is TRBV5-1, the J call TRBJ2-7; 10 bases are shared with TRBD2. This CDR3 has 18 amino acids. Germline V lookup: CDR1 SGHRS, CDR2 YFSETQ. The trim removed 3 bases at V and 6 bases at J, leaving 18 bases unmatched. The CDR3 sequence is CASSSGLAAVSLEGEQYF. In nucleotides, the CDR3 is TGCGCCAGCAGCTCCGGACTAGCGGCAGTATCACTTGAGGGCGAGCAGTACTTC.

The chain is built from TRBV6-5 and TRBJ1-1, with D possibly being TRBD1 (6 bases). V was cut by 6 bases and J by 5 bases, with 10 bases left in between. CDR1 MNHEY and CDR2 SVGAGI come from the germline V gene. This CDR3 has 12 amino acids. The CDR3 region is CASRQGMTEAFF. CDR3 nucleotides: TGTGCCAGCAGACAGGGAATGACTGAAGCTTTCTTT.

This rearrangement joins TRBV7-2 to TRBJ2-2; unclear D gene. CDR3 size: 12 residues. Deletions cut 1 base from V and 6 bases from J, with 3 bases between. Germline CDR1 SGHTA, CDR2 FQGNSA. The CDR3 spells CASSLGSGELFF. The CDR3 region has the DNA TGTGCCAGCAGCTTAGGGTCCGGGGAGCTGTTTTTT.